This T cell receptor beta chain appears in the sequencing data of a study of blood T cell repertoires in COVID-19. The authors' processing: How many nucleated cells were present was estimated from reference gene primer amplification. The assay was immunoSEQ multiplex PCR, and TCRdb's table has in-frame clones only and misses some. That table is the source of V, J and clone size, and D and trimming were worked out from the DNA. The table lists under 200,000 clones, about four fifths of them singletons, with approximately 11% in the top ten. Recovery meant two consecutive negative NP/OP PCR tests, professional clearance, or resolved symptoms. The receptor was derived from a man aged 50 or older who had recovered from COVID-19. The sequenced material came from PBMCs or T cells enriched from blood (not recorded which).

The CDR3 nucleotides read TGTGCCAGCAGTGTATCACCAGGGGGTGAGCAGTTCTTC. Protein sequence: CASSVSPGGEQFF. The rearrangement uses TRBV25-1 and TRBJ2-1, with TRBD1 matching 7 bases. J was trimmed by 9 bases and V by 4 bases; bases with no gene match: 6. Germline V lookup: CDR1 MGHDK, CDR2 SYGVNS. The CDR3 loop spans 13 amino acids.